The rows below give T cell receptor beta chains drawn from one sample of a study of cytomegalovirus exposure and HLA in healthy donors. Generated by immunoSEQ multiplex PCR, the TCRdb table keeps only in-frame clones and is missing some. The sample lists 100,000 to 150,000 clones; 80% were seen once. The sample taken for sequencing was PBMCs. These receptors were obtained from a woman aged 40 to 50 in good health and CMV-seronegative. Each CDR3 is given with its conserved first and last residue. The order of the fields is J gene, D gene, clone size, V gene, CDR3 DNA, CDR3 protein. The D gene is left open where the match is weak. Clone size appears in some rows only: once, few, many, or a class for an expanded clone.

TRBJ2-2,NA,NA,TRBV27,TGTGCCAGCAGTTGGAGCAGTTCGAACACCGGGGAGCTGTTTTTT,CASSWSSSNTGELFF
TRBJ2-3,TRBD1,NA,TRBV5-8,TGTGCCAGCAGTGACAGGGTTGGGGTCACTTATACGCAGTATTTT,CASSDRVGVTYTQYF
TRBJ1-4,NA,few,TRBV19,TGTGCCAGTAGTCGCGGGACGCCGAATGAAAAACTGTTTTTT,CASSRGTPNEKLFF
TRBJ2-7,NA,NA,TRBV7-8,TGTGCCAGCAGCTTAGTCCCGGGATTATACGAGCAGTACTTC,CASSLVPGLYEQYF
TRBJ1-6,NA,NA,TRBV28,TGTGCCAGCAGCGTAGACTCCAATTCACCCCTCCACTTT,CASSVDSNSPLHF
TRBJ2-7,NA,NA,TRBV28,TGTGCCAGCAGTTTGGTCAGGGCCTTCTCCTACGAGCAGTACTTC,CASSLVRAFSYEQYF
TRBJ2-2,NA,NA,TRBV4-3,TGCGCCAGCAGCCAAGACTGGCCGAACACCGGGGAGCTGTTTTTT,CASSQDWPNTGELFF
TRBJ2-7,TRBD1,NA,TRBV29-1,TGCAGCGTTGAAGCCGACAGGGGAGAGCAGTACTTC,CSVEADRGEQYF
TRBJ1-4,NA,NA,TRBV9,TGTGCCCCCTCACGAGTGGAAAAACTGTTTTTT,CAPSRVEKLFF
TRBJ1-4,NA,NA,TRBV7-8,TGTGCCAGCAGCTTTTACAGGAAGGCTAATGAAAAACTGTTTTTT,CASSFYRKANEKLFF
TRBJ1-1,TRBD1,NA,TRBV7-9,TGTGCCAGCAGCTTAGCGGGACAGAAGTTTGAAGCTTTCTTT,CASSLAGQKFEAFF
TRBJ2-3,TRBD2,NA,TRBV19,TGTGCCAGCCGGGGGGGCACAGATACGCAGTATTTT,CASRGGTDTQYF
TRBJ2-1,NA,NA,TRBV29-1,TGCAGCGTTGAAAGGGGACTGGCAGGCATGGATGAGCAGTTCTTC,CSVERGLAGMDEQFF
TRBJ2-1,NA,NA,TRBV29-1,TGCAGCGTTGTTGGGGGGAAGAATTACAATGAGCAGTTCTTC,CSVVGGKNYNEQFF
TRBJ2-1,TRBD2,NA,TRBV5-6,TGTGCCAGCAGCTCCGCCCGTAGCGGGAGCAACTCCTACAATGAGCAGTTCTTC,CASSSARSGSNSYNEQFF
TRBJ2-1,NA,NA,TRBV4-3,TGCGCCAGCGGCGAAGAGGCTTCCTACAATGAGCAGTTCTTC,CASGEEASYNEQFF
TRBJ1-2,TRBD1,few,TRBV5-1,TGCGCCAGCAGCTTATCCGGGACAGCCTATGGCTACACCTTC,CASSLSGTAYGYTF
TRBJ1-3,NA,NA,TRBV29-1,TGCAGCGTTGTTTTGCAGGGAAAATCGGGCTCTGGAAACACCATATATTTT,CSVVLQGKSGSGNTIYF
TRBJ1-1,NA,NA,TRBV27,TGTGCCAGCAGGAGGATGGGGAACACTGAAGCTTTCTTT,CASRRMGNTEAFF
TRBJ2-7,TRBD1,NA,TRBV7-9,TGTGCCAGCAGCTGGGACAGGGCGGACGAGCAGTACTTC,CASSWDRADEQYF
TRBJ1-5,TRBD1,NA,TRBV28,TGTGCCAGCAGTTTCTCCATTACAGGGGGGAATCAGCCCCAGCATTTT,CASSFSITGGNQPQHF
TRBJ1-5,NA,NA,TRBV7-8,TGTGCCAGCAGCCTACTACCGTTAGGGGTTGGTCAGCCCCAGCATTTT,CASSLLPLGVGQPQHF
TRBJ1-5,NA,NA,TRBV5-1,TGCGCCAGCAGCTTGGGGGGCGGAAATCAGCCCCAGCATTTT,CASSLGGGNQPQHF
TRBJ1-1,NA,once,TRBV6-4,TGTGCCAGCAGTGAGGGCAGGAACACTGAAGCTTTCTTT,CASSEGRNTEAFF
TRBJ2-5,NA,NA,TRBV29-1,TGCAGCGCGGACTTACAAGAGACCCAGTACTTC,CSADLQETQYF
TRBJ2-1,NA,NA,TRBV23-1,TGCGCCAGCAGTCAAGGACTATCCTTATACAATGAGCAGTTCTTC,CASSQGLSLYNEQFF
TRBJ1-2,NA,NA,TRBV7-2,TGTGCCAGCAGCTCAAGACAAGGCTACACCTTC,CASSSRQGYTF
TRBJ1-1,NA,once,TRBV4-1,TGCGCCAGCAGCCAAGTTGGGGAGAGAGCGAACACTGAAGCTTTCTTT,CASSQVGERANTEAFF
TRBJ1-3,NA,few,TRBV7-9,TGTGCCAGCAGCTTAGGGGACATCCGAAACACCATATATTTT,CASSLGDIRNTIYF
TRBJ2-7,NA,NA,TRBV19,TGTGCCAGTAGTCCTCTGGGGGCAGCCTACGAGCAGTACTTC,CASSPLGAAYEQYF
TRBJ2-6,TRBD2,NA,TRBV10-3,TGTGCCATCAGTAGGTGGGAGGGAGTTCCCTCTGGGGCCAACGTCCTGACTTTC,CAISRWEGVPSGANVLTF
TRBJ2-1,TRBD2,NA,TRBV5-1,TGCGCCAGCAGCTCGGGACTAGACTCCTACAATGAGCAGTTCTTC,CASSSGLDSYNEQFF
TRBJ1-5,NA,NA,TRBV10-3,TGTGCCATCGGGGGGGCGACAGCGGGCAATCAGCCCCAGCATTTT,CAIGGATAGNQPQHF
TRBJ2-3,NA,NA,TRBV19,TGTGCCAGTAGCACCTACACAGGCACAGATACGCAGTATTTT,CASSTYTGTDTQYF
TRBJ1-2,NA,few,TRBV4-1,TGCGCCAGCAGCCATGGCACCCAACGGGACACCAACCGAGCTAACTATGGCTACACCTTC,CASSHGTQRDTNRANYGYTF
TRBJ1-2,TRBD1,NA,TRBV19,TGTGCCAGTAATCCTGACAGGGCTGGAGGCTACACCTTC,CASNPDRAGGYTF
TRBJ1-2,NA,NA,TRBV4-3,TGCGCCAGCAGCCCTTCGGCAGGCTACTATGGCTACACCTTC,CASSPSAGYYGYTF
TRBJ1-5,NA,NA,TRBV6-6,TGTGCCAGCAGTTACCCGGAAGGGAGGGGCAATCAGCCCCAGCATTTT,CASSYPEGRGNQPQHF